This TCR beta chain was recorded in a study of regulatory T cells in long-lasting Graves disease. This clonotype was counted ten times or more. According to the study, TCR beta libraries were built with iRepertoire HTBI primers and CDR3-region Arm-PCR. From the multiplex PCR reads, TCRdb called clonotypes with MiXCR, one entry per CDR3 protein. This sample has hundreds of thousands of distinct CDR3 sequences, with approximately 13% found just once. The ends lost 2 bases at V and 3 bases at J; junction bases unmatched: 3. Germline assignment: CDR1 SNHLY and CDR2 FYNNEI. This CDR3 has 14 residues. Time point in this sample: newly diagnosed GD, antithyroid drugs for less than 3 months. There was RNA extracted from PBMCs, and the TCR library was made from it. The sample was also linked to a second study, of T cells in Graves' hyperthyroidism and ophthalmopathy.

This TCR was sampled from a young man with Graves disease. The material sequenced was peripheral blood mononuclear cells (PBMCs), taken at new diagnosis, from a patient treated with antithyroid drugs. This chain links TRBV2 with TRBJ2-7; TRBD2 matches at 8 bases. In DNA, the CDR3 is TGTGCCAGCAGTGAACGCGGGACTAGCTACGAGCAGTACTTC. It is translated as CASSERGTSYEQYF.